The sequence of this T cell receptor beta chain was determined in a study of shared clonotypes between healthy human individuals. This clone was seen just once. Its antigen is still unknown. Findings of the study overall: Sampling was confined to blood; repertoires within tissues likely differ. With several donors compared, 4% to 5.5% of naive CD4 clonotypes were shared.

The CDR3 has 13 amino acids. Germline assignment: CDR1 SNHLY and CDR2 FYNNEI. V was shortened by 1 base and J by 5 bases, with 5 bases between the two germline ends. CD45RA+ naive and CD45RA-negative memory subsets were separated from CD4+ cells. Data came from immunoSEQ multiplex PCR; TCRdb stores just in-frame clones and leaves some out. This sample has about 1.5 million clones, with about 98% found just once. The chain uses TRBV2 and TRBJ2-2, with no clear D. The sample was naive CD4+ T cells sorted from blood. The subset is: CD45RA+ positively selected. This TCR derives from a young man in good health. CDR3 DNA sequence: TGTGCCAGCAGTGAAGAAGGGACCGGGGAGCTGTTTTTT. Translating gives CASSEEGTGELFF.